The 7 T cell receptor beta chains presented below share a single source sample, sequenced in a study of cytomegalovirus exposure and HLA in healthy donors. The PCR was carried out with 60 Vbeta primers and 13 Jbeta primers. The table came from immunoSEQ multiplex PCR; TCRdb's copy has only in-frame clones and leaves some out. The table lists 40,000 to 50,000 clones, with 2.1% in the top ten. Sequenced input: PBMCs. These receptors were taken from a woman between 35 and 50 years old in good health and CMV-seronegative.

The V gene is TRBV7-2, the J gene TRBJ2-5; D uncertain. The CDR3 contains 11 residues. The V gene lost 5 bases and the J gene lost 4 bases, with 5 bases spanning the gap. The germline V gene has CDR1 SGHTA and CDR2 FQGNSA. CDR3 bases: TGTGCCAGCAGCCGAGTAGAGACCCAGTACTTC. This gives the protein CASSRVETQYF.

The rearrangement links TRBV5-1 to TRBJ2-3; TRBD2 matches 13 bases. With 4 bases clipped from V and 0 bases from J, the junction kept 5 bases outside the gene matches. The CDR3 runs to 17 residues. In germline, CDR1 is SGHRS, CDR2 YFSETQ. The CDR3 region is CASSVVGLAGSTDTQYF. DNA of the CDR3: TGCGCCAGCAGCGTGGTGGGACTAGCGGGAAGCACAGATACGCAGTATTTT.

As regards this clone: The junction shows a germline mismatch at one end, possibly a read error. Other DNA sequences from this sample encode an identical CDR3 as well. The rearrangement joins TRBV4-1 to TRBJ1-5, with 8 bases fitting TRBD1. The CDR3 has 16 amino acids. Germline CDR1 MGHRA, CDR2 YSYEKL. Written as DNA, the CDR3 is TGCGCCAGCAGCCAAGATTATAACAGGGGGGGACAGCCCCAGCACTTT. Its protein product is CASSQDYNRGGQPQHF.

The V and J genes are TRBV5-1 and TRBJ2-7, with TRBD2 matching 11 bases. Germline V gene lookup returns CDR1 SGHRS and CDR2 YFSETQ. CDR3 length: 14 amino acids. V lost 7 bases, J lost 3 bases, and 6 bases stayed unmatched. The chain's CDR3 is CASRTLAGGYEQYF. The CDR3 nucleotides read TGCGCCAGCCGCACCCTAGCGGGAGGCTACGAGCAGTACTTC.

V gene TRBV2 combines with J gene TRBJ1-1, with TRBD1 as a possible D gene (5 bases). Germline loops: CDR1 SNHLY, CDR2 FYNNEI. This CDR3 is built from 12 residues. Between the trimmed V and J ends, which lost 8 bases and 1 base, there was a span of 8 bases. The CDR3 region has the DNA TGTGCCAGCTGCACAGGGAACACTGAAGCTTTCTTT. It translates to CASCTGNTEAFF.

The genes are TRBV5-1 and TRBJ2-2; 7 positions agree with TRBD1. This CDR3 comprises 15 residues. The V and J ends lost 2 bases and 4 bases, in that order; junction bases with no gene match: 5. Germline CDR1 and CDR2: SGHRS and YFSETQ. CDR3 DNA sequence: TGCGCCAGCAGCTTAGACAGGGTAACCACCGGGGAGCTGTTTTTT. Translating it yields CASSLDRVTTGELFF.

DNA of the CDR3: TGTGCCAGCAGCTTAAATCCAGCAGGGAGGGACGAGCAGTACTTC. This gives the protein CASSLNPAGRDEQYF. The chain combines TRBV7-3 with TRBJ2-7, with 7 bases fitting TRBD2. V lost 1 base, J lost 5 bases, and 8 bases stayed unmatched. This CDR3 comprises 15 residues. Germline V gene data show CDR1 as SGHTA and CDR2 as FQGTGA.